This record covers a single T cell receptor (beta chain). The sample belongs to a study of blood T cell repertoires in COVID-19. The wider study: All recovered Cohort 3 donors got two negative PCRs, got clearance, or saw symptom resolution.

Germline trimming cut 9 bases from V and 7 bases from J; bases unmatched to any gene: 7. This CDR3 contains 13 residues. The V gene's germline CDR1 is LNHDA and CDR2 SQIVND (reference sequence). The assay was immunoSEQ multiplex PCR, and TCRdb's table has in-frame clones only and misses some. Among fewer than 200,000 clones listed, 70% to 80% were seen once. The gene calls are TRBV19 and TRBJ2-1; 9 bases fit TRBD2. The sequence came from a woman between 65 and 79 years old in a cohort exposed to, infected with or recovered from COVID-19 (not recorded which). Sequences were obtained from PBMCs or T cells enriched from blood (not recorded which). The DNA for the CDR3 is TGTGCCAGCCGGGGACTAGCTGGTAATGAGCAGTTCTTC. It specifies CASRGLAGNEQFF.